This is a list of T cell receptor beta chains from one sample in a study of chemoradiotherapy in HPV16-positive cancers. Data came from immunoSEQ multiplex PCR; TCRdb stores just in-frame clones and leaves some out. The sample shows some 9,700 clones, roughly 78% of them seen only once. This sample was gathered from a patient who underwent chemoradiotherapy. The receptors shown here come from a human donor with HPV-associated anogenital cancer. Both conserved end residues are part of each CDR3. D genes are given only for firm matches. Clone size is given for some rows only: seen once, a few or many times, or a class if the clone is expanded.

CDR3 DNA	CDR3 protein	J gene	clone size	D gene	V gene
TGTGCCAGCAGTGAAGCGCCGGCATCGGGAGAAAAACTGTTTTTT	CASSEAPASGEKLFF	TRBJ1-4	.	.	TRBV6-1
TGTGCCAGCTCGCTATTAAGGACAGGGCAGCCCTACGAGCAGTACTTC	CASSLLRTGQPYEQYF	TRBJ2-7	.	TRBD1	TRBV18
TGCGCCAGCAGCCGCCAGACAGGGTTCGGGGAAAAACTGTTTTTT	CASSRQTGFGEKLFF	TRBJ1-4	once	TRBD1	TRBV4-3
TGTGCCACCAGCAGAGATCCGACAGGGGGTGGTCAGCCCCAGCATTTT	CATSRDPTGGGQPQHF	TRBJ1-5	few	TRBD1	TRBV15
TGCAGCGTTGAGGACAGGTTCGCCTCCTACAATGAGCAGTTCTTC	CSVEDRFASYNEQFF	TRBJ2-1	.	TRBD1	TRBV29-1
TGTGCCTGGACCCCTTCCTTCCTCAGGGGGAACACTGAAGCTTTCTTT	CAWTPSFLRGNTEAFF	TRBJ1-1	.	.	TRBV30
TGTGCCAGCAGCCCGGGCTTGGAGACCCAGTACTTC	CASSPGLETQYF	TRBJ2-5	.	.	TRBV11-2
TGTGCCAGCAGCCGGACAGCCCAAGAGACCCAGTACTTC	CASSRTAQETQYF	TRBJ2-5	.	.	TRBV7-3
TGTGCCAGCAGCTTATTGGCGGGGGACACCGGGGAGCTGTTTTTT	CASSLLAGDTGELFF	TRBJ2-2	.	TRBD2	TRBV11-2
TGTGCCAGCGCAGGCACAGGGGGAAACACCATATATTTT	CASAGTGGNTIYF	TRBJ1-3	.	.	TRBV28
TGTGCCAGCAGGGCGCGAACTGGCAATCAGCCCCAGCATTTT	CASRARTGNQPQHF	TRBJ1-5	.	.	TRBV5-8
TGTGCCAGCAGCGCCACCGAATTCGGGAATTCACCCCTCCACTTT	CASSATEFGNSPLHF	TRBJ1-6	.	.	TRBV2
TGTGCCAGCTCACCAAAATCTTCGGCGCAGGGGGCAACTGGGGCCAACGTCCTGACTTTC	CASSPKSSAQGATGANVLTF	TRBJ2-6	.	TRBD1	TRBV18
TGTGCCAGCAGAACACGGTACACTGAAGCTTTCTTT	CASRTRYTEAFF	TRBJ1-1	.	.	TRBV6-5
TGTGCCAGCAGCCTAGCGGGGGGAGGGTTAGGGGAGCAGTTCTTC	CASSLAGGGLGEQFF	TRBJ2-1	.	TRBD2	TRBV7-9
TGTGCCAGCAGCTCCGTCGGGGGCACTGGAAACACCATATATTTT	CASSSVGGTGNTIYF	TRBJ1-3	.	.	TRBV6-5
TGTGCCAGCAGTGGGGACAGGGGGACGAGGCCCCAGCATTTT	CASSGDRGTRPQHF	TRBJ1-5	.	TRBD1	TRBV6-5
TGTGCCAGCAGTCCCCCGGGACAGGGAACCTACGAGCAGTACTTC	CASSPPGQGTYEQYF	TRBJ2-7	.	TRBD1	TRBV6-5
TGTGCCAGCAGTTCCGGTAGGGGGCGCAAGCAGTACTTC	CASSSGRGRKQYF	TRBJ2-7	.	TRBD1	TRBV27
TGTGCCAGCAGCCTCGACAGGGAAAGCTCCTACAATGAGCAGTTCTTC	CASSLDRESSYNEQFF	TRBJ2-1	.	TRBD1	TRBV28
TGTGCCAGCAGTGAAGCATTAACAGGGAGGAATTCACCCCTCCACTTT	CASSEALTGRNSPLHF	TRBJ1-6	.	.	TRBV2
TGCGCCAGCAGCTTGGATTCCAGGCAAGAGACCCAGTACTTC	CASSLDSRQETQYF	TRBJ2-5	once	.	TRBV5-1
TGTGCCACCAGCGAAGCATTCAGCAATCAGCCCCAGCATTTT	CATSEAFSNQPQHF	TRBJ1-5	.	.	TRBV15
TGTGCCAGCAGCCCTATCGGGCTAGAGGTTTACGAGCAGTACTTC	CASSPIGLEVYEQYF	TRBJ2-7	.	.	TRBV27
TGTGCCATCCTGACAGGGCGGTACGAGCAGTACTTC	CAILTGRYEQYF	TRBJ2-7	.	TRBD1	TRBV2
TGCGCCAGCAGCCAAGACCTCAGGGGACAGCCCTACGAGCAGTACTTC	CASSQDLRGQPYEQYF	TRBJ2-7	.	TRBD1	TRBV4-1
TGTGCCAGCATGCTGGACAGCCATCAGCCCCAGCATTTT	CASMLDSHQPQHF	TRBJ1-5	.	.	TRBV2
TGTGCCAGCAGCTTTAACCGGATCGACGAGCAGTACTTC	CASSFNRIDEQYF	TRBJ2-7	once	.	TRBV7-2
TGTGCCAGCAGCTCGGGACGGGGAGATTCACCCCTCCACTTT	CASSSGRGDSPLHF	TRBJ1-6	.	.	TRBV7-2
TGTGCCAGCAGCCGCGACGGGGGGGGGTACAATGAGCAGTTCTTC	CASSRDGGGYNEQFF	TRBJ2-1	.	TRBD2	TRBV9
TGTGCCAGCAGCCTAGTTTCCGGGACAAGCTCCTACGAGCAGTACTTC	CASSLVSGTSSYEQYF	TRBJ2-7	.	.	TRBV7-2
TGTGCCAGCCCTCGAGGGACGACAATCACAGATACGCAGTATTTT	CASPRGTTITDTQYF	TRBJ2-3	.	.	TRBV12-1
TGTGCCAGCAGCCTAGCGGCGGTCCAAGAGACCCAGTACTTC	CASSLAAVQETQYF	TRBJ2-5	.	TRBD2	TRBV7-9
TGTGCCAGCTCATGGGGGACAGCCGAAGCTTTCTTT	CASSWGTAEAFF	TRBJ1-1	few	TRBD1	TRBV7-9
TGTGCCACCCATCCCAGAGAGAACACTGAAGCTTTCTTT	CATHPRENTEAFF	TRBJ1-1	.	.	TRBV19
TGTGCCATCAGGACGGACAGGACAGGAGGTTCACCCCTCCACTTT	CAIRTDRTGGSPLHF	TRBJ1-6	few	TRBD1	TRBV10-3
TGCGCCAGCAGCCAAGATCTTGTAGAGGGGAACACTGAAGCTTTCTTT	CASSQDLVEGNTEAFF	TRBJ1-1	.	.	TRBV4-1
TGTGCCAGCAGTTCCGTCGACAGGGCCGAGCAGTACTTC	CASSSVDRAEQYF	TRBJ2-7	few	TRBD1	TRBV6-5
TGTGCCAGCAGTTTTACGGGGGGCTATAATTCACCCCTCCACTTT	CASSFTGGYNSPLHF	TRBJ1-6	once	.	TRBV28
TGTGCCAGCTTCCCCACCCTGGCCCCCAGTGAGCAGTTCTTC	CASFPTLAPSEQFF	TRBJ2-1	few	.	TRBV6-5
TGTGCCAGCAGTTTATTCGGAGGGTTCGAGCAGTACTTC	CASSLFGGFEQYF	TRBJ2-7	.	.	TRBV28
TGTGCCAGCAGCGCCTCGACAGGGGGCGCGGGTCAGCCCCAGCATTTT	CASSASTGGAGQPQHF	TRBJ1-5	few	TRBD1	TRBV5-6
TGTGCCAGCAGCCACAGGGACTCACAAGAGACCCAGTACTTC	CASSHRDSQETQYF	TRBJ2-5	once	.	TRBV4-2
TGTGCCAGCAGCGTGCGAGAGACCCAGTACTTC	CASSVRETQYF	TRBJ2-5	.	.	TRBV5-6
TGTGCCAGCAGCTTACTGGGGCAGGGAGGGACCCAGTACTTC	CASSLLGQGGTQYF	TRBJ2-5	once	.	TRBV7-2
TGTGCCATCAGTGATACTAGCATGCTGGGTACGGCTGGCTACACCTTC	CAISDTSMLGTAGYTF	TRBJ1-2	.	.	TRBV10-3
TGCGCCAGCAGCTTGGTAGGGGCTGGAAACACCATATATTTT	CASSLVGAGNTIYF	TRBJ1-3	.	.	TRBV5-1
TGTGCCAGCAGCCCCCAGGGCGGGAGTCTAGGCGAGCAGTACTTC	CASSPQGGSLGEQYF	TRBJ2-7	.	TRBD2	TRBV6-5
TGTGCCAGCAGTGCCCTGGGGGGCACTGAAGCTTTCTTT	CASSALGGTEAFF	TRBJ1-1	.	.	TRBV7-2
TGTGCCAGCGCTAGAGGGGGCAGTGAGCAGTACTTC	CASARGGSEQYF	TRBJ2-7	once	TRBD1	TRBV7-3
TGTGCCAGCAGCTCCGATAGGGACAGTGGGAATTCGGCCCAGTACTTC	CASSSDRDSGNSAQYF	TRBJ2-5	.	TRBD1	TRBV13
TGCGCCAGCAGCGCCACGACTAGCGGGATGAACACCGGGGAGCTGTTTTTT	CASSATTSGMNTGELFF	TRBJ2-2	.	TRBD2	TRBV5-1
TGCGCCAGCAGCTCGAAGCCGACTAGCGGGAGTTACGTAGAGACCCAGTACTTC	CASSSKPTSGSYVETQYF	TRBJ2-5	.	TRBD2	TRBV5-1
TGTGCCAGCAGTTTGCCCGGGCAACTTTACGAGCAGTACTTC	CASSLPGQLYEQYF	TRBJ2-7	.	.	TRBV6-5
TGTGCCAGCAGCCGCAGCGATCAAGAGACCCAGTACTTC	CASSRSDQETQYF	TRBJ2-5	.	.	TRBV9